Listed below are T cell receptor beta chains from one sample, sequenced in a study of blood T cells in healthy people across ages. TCRdb called the 5' RACE reads again in MiXCR, with one record for every CDR3 protein. The data show over a million distinct CDR3 sequences, roughly 45% seen once. The sequencing sample was made of blood. Receptor source: a woman in her sixties or seventies in good health. The CDR3 runs from the conserved cysteine through the conserved F or W. Each record gives: J gene, V gene, CDR3 protein.

-,TRBV27,CASSLWVGGGGETQYF
TRBJ2-1,TRBV5-6,CASSLNPLLLAGVDDEQFF
TRBJ2-5,TRBV12-3/TRBV12-4,CASSLEVVGTQYF
TRBJ1-1,TRBV7-2,CASSYLMGVGTEAFF
TRBJ1-2,TRBV5-8,CASSRRTDSYGYTF
TRBJ2-3,TRBV12-3/TRBV12-4,CASRAGTGGTDAQYF
TRBJ2-1,TRBV24-1,CATSEGNWQFF
TRBJ2-1,TRBV11-2,CASSLAGGPIQFF
TRBJ2-3,TRBV9,CASSVVGQSTDTQYF
TRBJ2-4,TRBV20-1,CSAPEGSSGNIQYF
TRBJ1-4,TRBV5-1,CASSSGLGGEKLFF
TRBJ2-1,TRBV15,CATSSYNQRNNEQFF
TRBJ1-5,TRBV6-6,CASSYSRGGGGNQPQHF
TRBJ1-1,TRBV29-1,CSVIMFRGSTEAFF
TRBJ2-5,TRBV27,CASSKEGPETQYF
TRBJ2-1,TRBV5-1,CASSLEAGGFNEQFF
TRBJ2-7,TRBV2,CASSGQGRASTYKQYF
TRBJ2-5,TRBV5-1,CASSRDRQRPYF
TRBJ2-3,TRBV27,CASSFYRGSTDTQYF
-,TRBV7-6,CASSITPSSYEQYF
-,TRBV20-1,CSARSPGTPYEQYF
TRBJ2-1,TRBV4-1,CASSPAPGTSAWNEQFF
TRBJ2-3,TRBV29-1,CSVAATPLSSDTQYF
TRBJ2-7,TRBV7-2,CASSLATGASPYEQYF
TRBJ1-2,TRBV7-2,CASSFSAGQKGEGYGYTF
TRBJ2-7,TRBV3-1,CASSQGLGNYEQYF
TRBJ2-7,TRBV20-1,CSVPRDYEQYF